These T cell receptor beta chains were read from a single sample in a study of liver allograft versus peripheral blood T cells. TCRdb ran MiXCR on the reads and lists one entry per CDR3 protein. The table shows 7,000 to 9,500 distinct CDR3 sequences, with around 19% occurring only once. Receptors originate from a human patient who had a liver transplant. Some T cells may be provided by the graft donor. Both conserved end residues are part of each CDR3. The size field is filled for only some rows; it gives once, few, many or a size class.

J gene: TRBJ1-1; V gene: TRBV5-6; clone size: medium-sized; CDR3 protein: CASSSENTEAFF
J gene: TRBJ2-7; V gene: TRBV27; clone size: .; CDR3 protein: CASSSPGRAYEQYF
J gene: TRBJ2-1; V gene: TRBV27; clone size: .; CDR3 protein: CASSLGDRRRFF
J gene: TRBJ2-7; V gene: TRBV9; clone size: few; CDR3 protein: CASSVEAGTYEQYF
J gene: TRBJ1-2; V gene: TRBV7-2; clone size: .; CDR3 protein: CASSYITGGRGYTF
J gene: TRBJ2-7; V gene: TRBV11-2; clone size: medium-sized; CDR3 protein: CASSDRAYEQYF
J gene: TRBJ1-3; V gene: TRBV7-9; clone size: medium-sized; CDR3 protein: CASSARGQGSDTIYF
J gene: TRBJ1-2; V gene: TRBV2; clone size: .; CDR3 protein: CATNRGKSYTF
J gene: TRBJ2-2; V gene: TRBV11-2; clone size: .; CDR3 protein: CASSLGVDTGELFF
J gene: TRBJ1-3; V gene: TRBV9; clone size: few; CDR3 protein: CASSVGGAGNTIYF
J gene: TRBJ1-5; V gene: TRBV13; clone size: .; CDR3 protein: CASSWGRGAKPQHF
J gene: TRBJ1-1; V gene: TRBV27; clone size: .; CDR3 protein: CASSTRDKNTEAFF
J gene: TRBJ2-7; V gene: TRBV7-2; clone size: .; CDR3 protein: CASSFPGPAYEQYF
J gene: TRBJ1-2; V gene: TRBV14; clone size: medium-sized; CDR3 protein: CASSHRPNYGYTF
J gene: TRBJ1-1; V gene: TRBV12-5; clone size: few; CDR3 protein: CASGLGEAEAFF
J gene: TRBJ2-7; V gene: TRBV19; clone size: .; CDR3 protein: CASSVRQGTYEQYF
J gene: TRBJ1-2; V gene: TRBV27; clone size: .; CDR3 protein: CASSLAPSYGYTF
J gene: TRBJ1-6; V gene: TRBV7-6; clone size: .; CDR3 protein: CASALGSYNSPLHF